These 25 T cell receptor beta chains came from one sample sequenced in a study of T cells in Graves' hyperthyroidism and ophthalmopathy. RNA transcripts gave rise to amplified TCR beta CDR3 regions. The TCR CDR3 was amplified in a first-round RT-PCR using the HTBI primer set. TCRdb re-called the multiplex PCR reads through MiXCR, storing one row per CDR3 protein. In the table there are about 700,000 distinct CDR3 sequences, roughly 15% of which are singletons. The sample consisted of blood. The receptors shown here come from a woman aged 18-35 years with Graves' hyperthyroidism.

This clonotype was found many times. The CDR3 loop is CATRADRPSQPQHF. The CDR3 DNA is TGTGCCACCAGGGCCGACAGGCCCAGTCAGCCCCAGCATTTT. The chain uses TRBV15 and TRBJ1-5, with a tentative D call TRBD1 (6 bases). This CDR3 has 14 amino acids. V was clipped by 6 bases and J by 6 bases, with 15 bases between them. Germline V CDR1 and CDR2: LNHNV, YYDKDF (reference sequence). The complete variable domain, with remaining parts taken from reference TRBV15 and TRBJ1-5, reads DAMVIQNPRYQVTQFGKPVTLSCSQTLNHNVMYWYQQKSSQAPKLLFHYYDKDFNNEADTPDNFQSRRPNTSFCFLDIRSPGLGDTAMYLCATRADRPSQPQHFGDGTRLSIL.

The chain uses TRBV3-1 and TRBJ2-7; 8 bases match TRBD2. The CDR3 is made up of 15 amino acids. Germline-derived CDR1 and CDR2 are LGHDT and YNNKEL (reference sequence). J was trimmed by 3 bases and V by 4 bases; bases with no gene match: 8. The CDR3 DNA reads TGTGCCAGCAGCCCCAGCGGGAGTAATAGCTACGAGCAGTACTTC. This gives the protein CASSPSGSNSYEQYF.

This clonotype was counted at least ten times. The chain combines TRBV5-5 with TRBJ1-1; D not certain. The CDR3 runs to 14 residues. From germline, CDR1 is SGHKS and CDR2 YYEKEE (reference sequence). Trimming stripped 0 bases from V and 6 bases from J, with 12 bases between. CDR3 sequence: CASSLGVGTAEAFF. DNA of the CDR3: TGTGCCAGCAGCTTGGGCGTTGGAACGGCTGAAGCTTTCTTT.

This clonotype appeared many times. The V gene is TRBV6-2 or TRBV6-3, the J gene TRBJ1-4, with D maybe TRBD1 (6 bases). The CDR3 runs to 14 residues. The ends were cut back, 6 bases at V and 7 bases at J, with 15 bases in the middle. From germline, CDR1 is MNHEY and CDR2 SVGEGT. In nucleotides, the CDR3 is TGTGCCAGCAGCTACAGGGTTGGCGGTGAAAAACTGTTTTTT. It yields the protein CASSYRVGGEKLFF.

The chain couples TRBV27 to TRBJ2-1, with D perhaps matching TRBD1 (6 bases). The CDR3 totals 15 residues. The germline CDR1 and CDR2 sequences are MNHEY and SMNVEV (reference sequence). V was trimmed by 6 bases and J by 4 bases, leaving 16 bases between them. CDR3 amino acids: CASSYLYRVYNEQFF. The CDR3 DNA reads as TGTGCCAGCAGCTATCTTTACAGGGTTTACAATGAGCAGTTCTTC.

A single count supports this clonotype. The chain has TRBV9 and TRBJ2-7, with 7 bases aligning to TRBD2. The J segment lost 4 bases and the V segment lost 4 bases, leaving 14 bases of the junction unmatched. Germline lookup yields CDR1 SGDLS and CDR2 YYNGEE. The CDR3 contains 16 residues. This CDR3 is CASSHNPLREGYEQYF. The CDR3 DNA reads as TGTGCCAGCAGCCATAACCCCCTCAGGGAGGGTTACGAGCAGTACTTC.

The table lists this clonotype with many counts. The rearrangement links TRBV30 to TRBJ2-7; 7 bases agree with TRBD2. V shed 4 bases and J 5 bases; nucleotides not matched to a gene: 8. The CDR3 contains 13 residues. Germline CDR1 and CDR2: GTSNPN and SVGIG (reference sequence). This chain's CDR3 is CAWTSGNWDEQYF. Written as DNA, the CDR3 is TGTGCCTGGACTAGCGGTAATTGGGACGAGCAGTACTTC.

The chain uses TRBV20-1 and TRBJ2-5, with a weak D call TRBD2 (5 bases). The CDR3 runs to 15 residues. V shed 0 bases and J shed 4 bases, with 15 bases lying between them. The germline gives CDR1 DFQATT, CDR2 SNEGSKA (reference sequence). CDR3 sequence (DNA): TGCAGTGCTAGAGATGGACTGGGTTTAGGAGAGACCCAGTACTTC. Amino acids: CSARDGLGLGETQYF.

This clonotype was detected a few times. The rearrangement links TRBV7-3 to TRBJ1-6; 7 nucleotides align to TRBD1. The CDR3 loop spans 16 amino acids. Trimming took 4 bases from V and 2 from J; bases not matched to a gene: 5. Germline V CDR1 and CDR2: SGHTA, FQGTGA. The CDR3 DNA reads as TGTGCCAGCAGCTGGACCGGGACAGCCTATAATTCACCCCTCCACTTT. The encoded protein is CASSWTGTAYNSPLHF.

CDR3 coding DNA: TGTGCTAGTGGTTTGACTTACAGGGGCTCTGAAGCTTTCTTT. This encodes CASGLTYRGSEAFF. This chain connects TRBV12-5 to TRBJ1-1; the match to TRBD1 covers 7 bases. Germline CDR1 is LGHNT and CDR2 is FRNRAP. V shed 2 bases and J 6 bases; nucleotides not matched to a gene: 6. The CDR3 totals 14 residues.

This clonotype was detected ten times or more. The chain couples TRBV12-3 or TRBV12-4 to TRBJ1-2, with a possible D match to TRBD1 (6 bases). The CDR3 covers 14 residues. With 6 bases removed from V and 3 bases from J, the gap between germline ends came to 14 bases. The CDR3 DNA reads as TGTGCCAGCAGCCCTAAAGGACAGCACTATGGCTACACCTTC. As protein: CASSPKGQHYGYTF.

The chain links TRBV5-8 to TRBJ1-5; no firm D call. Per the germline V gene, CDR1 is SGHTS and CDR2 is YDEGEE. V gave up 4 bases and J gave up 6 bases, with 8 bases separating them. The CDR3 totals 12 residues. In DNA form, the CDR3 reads TGTGCCAGCAGCCCCTACGGTCAGCCCCAGCATTTT. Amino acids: CASSPYGQPQHF.

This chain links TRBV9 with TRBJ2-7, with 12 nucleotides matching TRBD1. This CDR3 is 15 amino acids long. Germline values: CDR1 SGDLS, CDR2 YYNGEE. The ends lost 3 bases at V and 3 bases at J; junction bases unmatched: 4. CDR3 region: CASSEGQGAVYEQYF. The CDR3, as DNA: TGTGCCAGCAGCGAGGGACAGGGGGCGGTCTACGAGCAGTACTTC.

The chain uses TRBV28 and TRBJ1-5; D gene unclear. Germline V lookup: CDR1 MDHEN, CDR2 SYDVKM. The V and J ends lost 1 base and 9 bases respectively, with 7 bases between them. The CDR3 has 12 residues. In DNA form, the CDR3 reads TGTGCCAGCAGTTTATCGGCCCCGCCCCAGCATTTT. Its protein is CASSLSAPPQHF.

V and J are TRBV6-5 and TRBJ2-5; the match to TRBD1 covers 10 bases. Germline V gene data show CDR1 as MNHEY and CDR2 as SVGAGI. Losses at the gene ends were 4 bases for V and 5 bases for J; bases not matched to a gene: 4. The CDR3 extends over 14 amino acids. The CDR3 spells CASSLTGGWETQYF. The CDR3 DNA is TGTGCCAGCAGTTTGACAGGGGGCTGGGAGACCCAGTACTTC.

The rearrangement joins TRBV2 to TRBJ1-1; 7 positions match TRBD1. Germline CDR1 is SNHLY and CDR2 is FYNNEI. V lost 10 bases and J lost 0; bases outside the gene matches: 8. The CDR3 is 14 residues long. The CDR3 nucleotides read TGTGCCACTCAATACAGGGGTATGAACACTGAAGCTTTCTTT. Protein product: CATQYRGMNTEAFF.

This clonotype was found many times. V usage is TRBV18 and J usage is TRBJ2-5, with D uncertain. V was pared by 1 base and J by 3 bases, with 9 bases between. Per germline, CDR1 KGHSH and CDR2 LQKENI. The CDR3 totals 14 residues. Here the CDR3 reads CASSPQGAEETQYF. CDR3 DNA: TGTGCCAGCTCACCACAGGGTGCGGAAGAGACCCAGTACTTC.

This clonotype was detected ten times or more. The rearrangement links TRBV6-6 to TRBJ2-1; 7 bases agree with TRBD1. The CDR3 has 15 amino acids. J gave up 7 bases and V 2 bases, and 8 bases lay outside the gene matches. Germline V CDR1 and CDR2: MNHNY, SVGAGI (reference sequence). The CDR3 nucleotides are TGTGCCAGCAGTTACGAAAGGGGGCGCCTAAATGAGCAGTTCTTC. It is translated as CASSYERGRLNEQFF.

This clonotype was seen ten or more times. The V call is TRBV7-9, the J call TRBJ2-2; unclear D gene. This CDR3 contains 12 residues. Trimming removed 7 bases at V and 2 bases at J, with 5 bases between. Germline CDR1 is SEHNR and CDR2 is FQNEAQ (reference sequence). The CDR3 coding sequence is TGTGCCAGCACCGCTAACACCGGGGAGCTGTTTTTT. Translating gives CASTANTGELFF.

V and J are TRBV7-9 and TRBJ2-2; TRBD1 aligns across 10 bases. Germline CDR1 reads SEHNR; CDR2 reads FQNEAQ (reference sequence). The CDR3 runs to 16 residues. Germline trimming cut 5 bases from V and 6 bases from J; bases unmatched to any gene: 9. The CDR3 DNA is TGTGCCAGCAGCAGACCCCGACAGGGGGCATCCGGGGAGCTGTTTTTT. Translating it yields CASSRPRQGASGELFF.

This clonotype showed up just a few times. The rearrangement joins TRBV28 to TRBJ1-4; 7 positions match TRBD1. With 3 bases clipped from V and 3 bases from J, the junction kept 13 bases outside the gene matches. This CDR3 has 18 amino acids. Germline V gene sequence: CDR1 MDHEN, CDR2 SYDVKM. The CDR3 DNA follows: TGTGCCAGCAGTTTCCCCTCCGCCGGGACAGTTTCTAATGAAAAACTGTTTTTT. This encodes CASSFPSAGTVSNEKLFF. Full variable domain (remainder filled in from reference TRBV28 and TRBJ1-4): DVKVTQSSRYLVKRTGEKVFLECVQDMDHENMFWYRQDPGLGLRLIYFSYDVKMKEKGDIPEGYSVSREKKERFSLILESASTNQTSMYLCASSFPSAGTVSNEKLFFGSGTQLSVL.

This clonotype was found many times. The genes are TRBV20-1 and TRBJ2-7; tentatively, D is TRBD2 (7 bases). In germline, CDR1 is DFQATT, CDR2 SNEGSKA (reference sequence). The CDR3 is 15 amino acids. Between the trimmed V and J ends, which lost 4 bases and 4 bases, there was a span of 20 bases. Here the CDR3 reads CSAIFFGGLGYEQYF. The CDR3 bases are TGCAGTGCTATCTTTTTCGGGGGGCTGGGGTACGAGCAGTACTTC.

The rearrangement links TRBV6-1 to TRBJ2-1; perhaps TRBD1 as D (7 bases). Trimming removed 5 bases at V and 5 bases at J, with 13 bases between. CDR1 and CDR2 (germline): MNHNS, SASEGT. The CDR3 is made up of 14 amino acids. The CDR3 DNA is TGTGCCAGCAGTACAACCAGGGGGGACAATGAGCAGTTCTTC. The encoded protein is CASSTTRGDNEQFF.

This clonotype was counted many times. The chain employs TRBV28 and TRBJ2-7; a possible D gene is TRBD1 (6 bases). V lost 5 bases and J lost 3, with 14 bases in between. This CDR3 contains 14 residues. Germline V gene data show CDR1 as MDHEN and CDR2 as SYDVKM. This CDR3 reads CASSPTGIRYEQYF. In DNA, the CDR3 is TGTGCCAGCAGTCCCACAGGGATCCGCTACGAGCAGTACTTC. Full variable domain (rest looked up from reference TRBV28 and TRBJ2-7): DVKVTQSSRYLVKRTGEKVFLECVQDMDHENMFWYRQDPGLGLRLIYFSYDVKMKEKGDIPEGYSVSREKKERFSLILESASTNQTSMYLCASSPTGIRYEQYFGPGTRLTVT.

The CDR3 sequence: CASTNSKQRGRFDKETQYF. In nucleotides, the CDR3 is TGTGCCAGCACCAACTCTAAACAACGGGGGCGGTTTGATAAGGAGACCCAGTACTTC. The chain uses TRBV7-2 and TRBJ2-5; D may be TRBD1 or TRBD2 (6 bases each). V lost 7 bases to trimming and J lost 5 bases, with 32 bases between them. The CDR3 totals 19 residues. Germline assignment: CDR1 SGHTA and CDR2 FQGNSA. The variable domain in full, completed from reference TRBV7-2 and TRBJ2-5, reads GAGVSQSPSNKVTEKGKDVELRCDPISGHTALYWYRQSLGQGLEFLIYFQGNSAPDKSGLPSDRFSAERTGGSVSTLTIQRTQQEDSAVYLCASTNSKQRGRFDKETQYFGPGTRLLVL.